This TCR beta chain derives from a study of cytomegalovirus exposure and HLA in healthy donors. Study-level findings and limits: On later analysis, the bulk of CMV-associated TCR beta chains appeared to be HLA-restricted. Later, an analysis found that common viral pathogens appeared to be linked with several of the most significant clusters. Most TCR beta V segments were productive about 90% or about 30% of the time in an earlier analysis. As confirmed in vitro, a few CMV-associated chains were specific for CMV antigens.

PCR was performed using 60 Vbeta and 13 Jbeta primers. The method was immunoSEQ multiplex PCR; TCRdb's version includes in-frame clones alone and lacks a portion of them. The sample lists tens of thousands of clones, approximately 88% seen once, with around 2.3% in the top ten. Details on this clone: What it recognizes is unknown.

Germline loops: CDR1 MNHNY, CDR2 SVGAGI (reference sequence). V was pared by 5 bases and J by 4 bases, with 14 bases between. The CDR3 sequence is 14 residues long. This receptor was identified in a man younger than 30 in good health and CMV-seronegative. The V and J genes are TRBV6-6 and TRBJ1-2; D is unresolved. The sample taken for sequencing was PBMCs. The CDR3 coding sequence is TGTGCCAGCAGTCCGAGACAAGAAGCCTATGGCTACACCTTC. It specifies CASSPRQEAYGYTF.